These 10 T cell receptor beta chains came from one sample sequenced in a study of cytomegalovirus exposure and HLA in healthy donors. PCR employed 60 Vbeta and 13 Jbeta primers. The table came from immunoSEQ multiplex PCR; TCRdb's copy has only in-frame clones and leaves some out. Of 83,000 or so clones listed, 60% to 80% are singletons. Source material: PBMCs. These TCRs come from a female donor in good health and CMV-seronegative.

The chain is built from TRBV9 and TRBJ1-1; TRBD1 aligns across 9 bases. The J segment lost 2 bases and the V segment lost 2 bases, leaving 1 base of the junction unmatched. CDR3 length equals 14 residues. Per the germline V gene, CDR1 is SGDLS and CDR2 is YYNGEE. The CDR3 here is CASSVTGGNTEAFF. CDR3 bases: TGTGCCAGCAGCGTGACAGGGGGTAACACTGAAGCTTTCTTT.

The V and J genes are TRBV9 and TRBJ1-1; TRBD1 is a possible D gene (6 bases). The CDR3 runs 16 residues. Germline values: CDR1 SGDLS, CDR2 YYNGEE. V dropped 1 base and J dropped 5 bases, with 18 bases sitting between them. The CDR3 bases are TGTGCCAGCAGCGTATCTTTGCGGGGGGCAGGTACTGAAGCTTTCTTT. This encodes CASSVSLRGAGTEAFF. Looking up the rest from reference TRBV9 and TRBJ1-1 gives the full variable domain: DSGVTQTPKHLITATGQRVTLRCSPRSGDLSVYWYQQSLDQGLQFLIQYYNGEERAKGNILERFSAQQFPDLHSELNLSSLELGDSALYFCASSVSLRGAGTEAFFGQGTRLTVV.

The gene calls are TRBV4-1 and TRBJ1-1; TRBD1 matches 9 bases. V shed 4 bases, J shed 8 bases, and the junction held 8 bases outside the gene matches. The CDR3 extends over 14 amino acids. Germline CDR1 MGHRA, CDR2 YSYEKL. The CDR3 reads CASSPRDRASEAFF. The CDR3 coding sequence is TGCGCCAGCAGCCCCAGGGACAGGGCCTCCGAAGCTTTCTTT.

The chain combines TRBV6-5 with TRBJ1-1; weak D call: TRBD1 (6 bases). V was cut by 10 bases and J by 7 bases, with 19 bases left in between. The germline CDR1 and CDR2 sequences are MNHEY and SVGAGI. This CDR3 is 13 amino acids long. The CDR3 bases are TGTGCCACCGCTGGGACAACTCTAGGTGAAGCTTTCTTT. Amino acid sequence: CATAGTTLGEAFF.

This chain uses TRBV7-2 with TRBJ1-5; TRBD1 might be the D (5 bases). With 1 base removed from V and 6 bases from J, the gap between germline ends came to 10 bases. This CDR3 is 14 amino acids long. Germline V lookup: CDR1 SGHTA, CDR2 FQGNSA. The CDR3 reads CASSLVTVSQPQHF. The DNA for the CDR3 is TGTGCCAGCAGCTTAGTGACAGTAAGTCAGCCCCAGCATTTT.

The J gene is TRBJ2-1, the V gene TRBV5-4; weak D call: TRBD2 (6 bases). This CDR3 is built from 16 residues. The V gene lost 1 base and the J gene lost 5 bases, with 16 bases spanning the gap. In germline, CDR1 is SGHNT, CDR2 YYREEE (reference sequence). The CDR3 loop is CASSLSGLARNNEQFF. DNA for the CDR3: TGTGCCAGCAGCTTGTCGGGGCTAGCGAGAAACAATGAGCAGTTCTTC.

The rearrangement links TRBV7-6 to TRBJ2-5; tentative D call: TRBD2 (6 bases). Trimming shortened V by 1 base and J by 5 bases, and 8 bases separated the two germline ends. Germline V gene data show CDR1 as SGHVS and CDR2 as FNYEAQ. The CDR3 contains 13 residues. Here the CDR3 DNA reads TGTGCCAGCAGCTTAGTTGGAGGGGAGACCCAGTACTTC. Protein sequence: CASSLVGGETQYF.

This sequence joins TRBV5-6 and TRBJ1-2; D is unresolved. The CDR3 contains 13 residues. Deletions cut 3 bases from V and 3 bases from J, with 9 bases between. The V gene's germline CDR1 is SGHDT and CDR2 YYEEEE. This CDR3 reads CASSSTDYYGYTF. The CDR3 DNA reads as TGTGCCAGCAGCTCAACAGATTACTATGGCTACACCTTC.

V usage is TRBV2 and J usage is TRBJ1-6; no firm D call. CDR3 length equals 12 residues. The germline V and J ends were trimmed by 5 bases and 6 bases, with 5 bases remaining between them. Germline loops: CDR1 SNHLY, CDR2 FYNNEI. The CDR3 spells CASSSLNSPLHF. CDR3 bases: TGTGCCAGCAGTAGCCTTAATTCACCCCTCCACTTT.

The chain combines TRBV4-3 with TRBJ1-2; D gene uncertain. In germline, CDR1 is LGHNA, CDR2 YSLEER. With 3 bases removed from V and 7 bases from J, the gap between germline ends came to 12 bases. The length of the CDR3 is 13 residues. The CDR3 loop reads CASSQGLGSGYTF. The CDR3 DNA reads TGCGCCAGCAGCCAGGGGTTGGGGAGTGGCTACACCTTC.